These 21 T cell receptor beta chains came from one sample sequenced in a study of blood T cell repertoires in COVID-19. Clones were sequenced by immunoSEQ multiplex PCR, and TCRdb holds only the in-frame ones, with some missing. The table lists around 80,000 clones, 70% to 85% of them singletons. The sequencing input was peripheral blood. The receptors stem from a man aged 50-60 years with active or convalescent COVID-19.

V usage is TRBV9 and J usage is TRBJ2-7, with 8 bases that match TRBD1. V trimming: 2 bases; J trimming: 3 bases; junction bases outside the gene matches: 7. The CDR3 totals 15 residues. Per the germline V gene, CDR1 is SGDLS and CDR2 is YYNGEE. CDR3 bases: TGTGCCAGCAGCGTCTCGACAGGGGCGGGCTACGAGCAGTACTTC. It yields the protein CASSVSTGAGYEQYF.

This chain uses TRBV15 with TRBJ1-5; D unclear. From germline, CDR1 is LNHNV and CDR2 YYDKDF (reference sequence). Trimming shortened V by 6 bases and J by 3 bases, and 12 bases separated the two germline ends. The CDR3 runs to 14 residues. CDR3 region: CATSPPTPNQPQHF. Here the CDR3 DNA reads TGTGCCACCAGTCCCCCGACACCCAATCAGCCCCAGCATTTT.

The chain links TRBV9 to TRBJ1-4, with D perhaps matching TRBD1 (5 bases). The CDR3 extends over 14 amino acids. Germline lookup yields CDR1 SGDLS and CDR2 YYNGEE. V was clipped by 0 bases and J by 8 bases, with 11 bases between them. CDR3 protein: CASSVGQGVEKLFF. The CDR3 DNA sequence: TGTGCCAGCAGCGTAGGTCAGGGCGTAGAAAAACTGTTTTTT.

This sequence joins TRBV7-9 and TRBJ2-3, with 8 bases lining up with TRBD1. Germline V gene sequence: CDR1 SEHNR, CDR2 FQNEAQ (reference sequence). The CDR3 spans 15 residues. Trimming cost V 5 bases and J 4 bases; bases outside gene matches: 8. CDR3 loop: CASSPRGQGSDTQYF. Written as DNA, the CDR3 is TGTGCCAGCAGCCCGAGAGGACAGGGCTCAGATACGCAGTATTTT.

The chain recombines TRBV7-6 with TRBJ1-1; D possibly corresponds to TRBD1 (6 bases). CDR1 and CDR2 from the germline V gene are SGHVS and FNYEAQ. V lost 1 base to trimming and J lost 0 bases, with 12 bases between them. The CDR3 contains 16 residues. The CDR3 nucleotides are TGTGCCAGCAGCTTAGTGGACAGTTCTATGAACACTGAAGCTTTCTTT. Translation: CASSLVDSSMNTEAFF.

The V and J genes are TRBV6-5 and TRBJ1-2, with 9 positions matching TRBD1. The CDR3 runs 15 residues. V lost 0 bases to trimming and J lost 5 bases; unmatched junction nucleotides: 4. CDR1 is MNHEY, CDR2 SVGAGI, per germline. The CDR3 loop is CASSYSGQGLYGYTF. DNA of the CDR3: TGTGCCAGCAGTTACTCCGGACAGGGGCTATATGGCTACACCTTC.

The rearrangement uses TRBV28 and TRBJ1-2; D is undetermined. CDR1 is MDHEN, CDR2 SYDVKM, per germline. This CDR3 comprises 13 residues. V was trimmed by 2 bases and J by 2 bases, leaving 6 bases between them. CDR3 DNA: TGTGCCAGCAGTTTAGGCGGGAACTATGGCTACACCTTC. Its protein product is CASSLGGNYGYTF.

The V call is TRBV4-2, the J call TRBJ2-1; TRBD2 matches at 8 bases. Per the germline V gene, CDR1 is LGHNA and CDR2 is YNFKEQ. The CDR3 loop spans 16 amino acids. V was clipped by 5 bases and J by 4 bases; unmatched bases: 10. CDR3 region: CASSSITGGPYNEQFF. CDR3 nucleotides: TGTGCCAGCAGCTCCATCACGGGGGGGCCATACAATGAGCAGTTCTTC.

This clone was observed a single time. The gene calls are TRBV13 and TRBJ2-6; D gene ambiguous. V lost 1 base and J lost 0, with 4 bases in between. This CDR3 has 15 amino acids. CDR1 is PRHDT, CDR2 FYEKMQ, per germline (reference sequence). The CDR3 loop reads CASSLDSSGANVLTF. In DNA, the CDR3 is TGTGCCAGCAGCTTAGATAGCTCTGGGGCCAACGTCCTGACTTTC.

DNA of the CDR3: TGTGCCAGCAGCTTAGAGCGGTCGGGGAGCTACACCTTC. As protein: CASSLERSGSYTF. J is TRBJ1-2 and V is TRBV11-2, with no clear D. V shed 0 bases and J shed 9 bases, with 11 bases lying between them. The germline CDR1 and CDR2 sequences are SGHAT and FQNNGV. The CDR3 is made up of 13 amino acids.

The chain combines TRBV24-1 with TRBJ2-3; 12 positions agree with TRBD1. This CDR3 spans 16 amino acids. Trimming removed 3 bases from V and 5 bases from J; junction bases left unmatched: 5. CDR1 and CDR2 (germline): KGHDR, SFDVKD. CDR3 loop: CATSDPGTGGEDTQYF. Written as DNA, the CDR3 is TGTGCCACCAGTGATCCCGGGACAGGGGGCGAAGATACGCAGTATTTT.

This clone has only one observation. V gene TRBV10-1 combines with J gene TRBJ2-2, with D maybe TRBD1 (6 bases). Trimming removed 0 bases at V and 4 bases at J, with 9 bases between. This CDR3 spans 15 amino acids. Germline CDR1 reads WNHNN; CDR2 reads SYGVQD (reference sequence). For the CDR3, the DNA is TGCGCCAGCAGTGAGTCTACAGGGCCCACCGGGGAGCTGTTTTTT. It specifies CASSESTGPTGELFF.

The chain couples TRBV19 to TRBJ2-3, with D unresolved. The CDR3 is 16 residues long. Trimming cost V 6 bases and J 0 bases, with 16 bases left between them. Germline V lookup: CDR1 LNHDA, CDR2 SQIVND (reference sequence). The CDR3 nucleotides read TGTGCCAGTAGGAACTTTTCGAATCCTAGCACAGATACGCAGTATTTT. Residues: CASRNFSNPSTDTQYF.

The V gene is TRBV27, the J gene TRBJ2-2, with TRBD1 identical over 7 bases. Germline assignment: CDR1 MNHEY and CDR2 SMNVEV (reference sequence). The V and J ends lost 0 bases and 3 bases, in that order; junction bases with no gene match: 19. CDR3 length equals 21 residues. The CDR3 spells CASSLSFWERGPRYYTGELFF. CDR3 sequence (DNA): TGTGCCAGCAGTTTATCTTTCTGGGAAAGGGGGCCGCGCTATTACACCGGGGAGCTGTTTTTT.

The chain combines TRBV5-1 with TRBJ1-1; a weak D match, TRBD1 (6 bases). CDR1 and CDR2 (germline): SGHRS, YFSETQ. The CDR3 totals 16 residues. The V end was cut by 0 bases, the J end by 5 bases, with 17 bases between. DNA for the CDR3: TGCGCCAGCAGCTTGGGCGTGACAGGAGAGGGGACTGAAGCTTTCTTT. Amino acids: CASSLGVTGEGTEAFF.

This clone was seen more than once but under ten times. CDR3 protein: CASSLHPQGDSSPLHF. CDR3 nucleotide sequence: TGTGCCAGCAGCTTACACCCCCAGGGGGACAGTTCACCCCTCCACTTT. The chain joins TRBV7-6 to TRBJ1-6; 7 bases are a match to TRBD1. J lost 9 bases, V lost 2 bases, and 10 bases had no gene match. Germline values: CDR1 SGHVS, CDR2 FNYEAQ. The CDR3 extends over 16 amino acids.

V gene TRBV10-3 combines with J gene TRBJ1-3; D may be TRBD1 (6 bases). Trimming stripped 11 bases from V and 0 bases from J, with 14 bases between. The CDR3 loop spans 14 amino acids. From germline, CDR1 is ENHRY and CDR2 SYGVKD. The DNA for the CDR3 is TGTGCCCCAGGACAGCAAAGCTCTGGAAACACCATATATTTT. Translated, it gives CAPGQQSSGNTIYF.

The gene calls are TRBV19 and TRBJ1-4, with 9 bases aligning to TRBD1. V lost 3 bases to trimming and J lost 5 bases; unmatched junction nucleotides: 4. Germline V gene data show CDR1 as LNHDA and CDR2 as SQIVND (reference sequence). The CDR3 loop spans 15 amino acids. CDR3 DNA: TGTGCCAGTAGTATGCCGGGACAGGGAAATGAAAAACTGTTTTTT. Translated, it gives CASSMPGQGNEKLFF.

This rearrangement joins TRBV24-1 to TRBJ2-7; D ambiguous. Per the germline V gene, CDR1 is KGHDR and CDR2 is SFDVKD. The V end was cut by 0 bases, the J end by 4 bases, with 12 bases between. CDR3 length: 15 amino acids. The CDR3 DNA sequence: TGTGCCACCAGTGATTTGCAGGCTGGGCTTTACGAGCAGTACTTC. Amino acid sequence: CATSDLQAGLYEQYF.

The rearrangement links TRBV10-3 to TRBJ1-1; perhaps TRBD1 as D (6 bases). V dropped 8 bases and J dropped 8 bases, with 21 bases sitting between them. Germline values: CDR1 ENHRY, CDR2 SYGVKD. This CDR3 spans 14 amino acids. The CDR3 sequence: CAIAIRGGLDEAFF. The CDR3 bases are TGTGCCATCGCAATTCGGGGGGGCCTCGACGAAGCTTTCTTT.

The rearrangement joins TRBV10-3 to TRBJ2-3; 7 bases fit TRBD1. The V and J ends lost 11 bases and 2 bases, in that order; junction bases with no gene match: 7. This CDR3 spans 13 amino acids. The germline V gene has CDR1 ENHRY and CDR2 SYGVKD. The CDR3 region has the DNA TGTGCCGTCACAGGGGCCCCCACAGATACGCAGTATTTT. As protein: CAVTGAPTDTQYF.